This paragraph reports one T cell receptor (beta chain). Its antigen is undetermined. This sample was taken from a study of T-cell memory formation after mild COVID-19. This CDR3 is built from 14 residues. The V end lost 4 bases, the J end lost 6 bases, and 15 bases lay between the germline ends. The germline V gene encodes CDR1 SGHNT and CDR2 YYREEE (reference sequence). Study results and caveats: The authors left the SARS-CoV-2 specificity of second-wave clones peaking on day 37 unconfirmed.

TCRdb itself ran the 5' RACE reads through MiXCR, one entry per CDR3 protein. This sample carries about 610,000 distinct CDR3 sequences, roughly 17% of them seen once, and the ten largest clones take about 8.1%. This clonotype was obtained from an adult woman who had mild COVID-19 (a few samples of this study predate the infection). Cell type and time point are not known. The rearrangement uses TRBV5-4 and TRBJ2-3; D gene ambiguous. The material sequenced was PBMCs or a T cell subset sorted from them (not recorded which). The CDR3 bases are TGTGCCAGCAGCGGAAAGGGTGGGTTGGATACGCAGTATTTT. Protein product: CASSGKGGLDTQYF. The full variable domain, rest sourced from reference TRBV5-4 and TRBJ2-3, is ETGVTQSPTHLIKTRGQQVTLRCSSQSGHNTVSWYQQALGQGPQFIFQYYREEENGRGNFPPRFSGLQFPNYSSELNVNALELDDSALYLCASSGKGGLDTQYFGPGTRLTVL.